These 32 T cell receptor beta chains came from one sample sequenced in a study of siplizumab effects on memory and regulatory T cells. Sequencing used immunoSEQ multiplex PCR; TCRdb keeps in-frame clones, though not all of them. The sample contains more than 75,000 clones, approximately 96% of which appear only once. The sequencing sample was made of naive CD4+ T cells sorted from blood. These TCRs come from a human donor in good health.

This clone has only one observation. The chain couples TRBV6-6 to TRBJ1-3, with 10 nucleotides matching TRBD1. J was trimmed by 3 bases and V by 5 bases; bases with no gene match: 4. This CDR3 spans 15 amino acids. The germline gives CDR1 MNHNY, CDR2 SVGAGI (reference sequence). The CDR3 nucleotides are TGTGCCAGCAGTACGACAGGGGGCTTTGGAAACACCATATATTTT. This gives the protein CASSTTGGFGNTIYF.

Worth noting for this clone: One junction end disagrees with the germline gene, perhaps due to a read error. This chain connects TRBV5-6 to TRBJ2-4; 8 nucleotides match TRBD2. The length of the CDR3 is 19 residues. Germline V gene data show CDR1 as SGHDT and CDR2 as YYEEEE. CDR3 in amino acids: CASTLVGLAGGSTKNIQYF. The CDR3 nucleotides are TGTGCCAGCACCTTGGTCGGCCTCGCGGGGGGCTCAACCAAAAACATTCAGTACTTC.

This clone came up once. The same CDR3 can be traced to other DNA sequences in this sample. The genes are TRBV5-1 and TRBJ2-2; TRBD2 might be the D (5 bases). Per germline, CDR1 SGHRS and CDR2 YFSETQ. V was clipped by 0 bases and J by 6 bases, with 9 bases between them. This CDR3 spans 14 amino acids. The CDR3 here is CASSLGRGPGELFF. The CDR3 DNA is TGCGCCAGCAGCTTGGGTCGGGGTCCCGGGGAGCTGTTTTTT.

The CDR3 region is CASRGGTVDFYGYTF. CDR3 nucleotides: TGTGCCAGCAGAGGTGGGACAGTTGACTTCTATGGCTACACCTTC. V is TRBV6-6 and J is TRBJ1-2, with 7 bases that match TRBD1. This CDR3 spans 15 amino acids. The germline V gene has CDR1 MNHNY and CDR2 SVGAGI (reference sequence). The ends lost 6 bases at V and 4 bases at J; junction bases unmatched: 11.

The CDR3 DNA sequence: TGTGCCATCAGTGTCGGCAGCTACAATGAGCAGTTCTTC. Translating gives CAISVGSYNEQFF. The rearrangement links TRBV10-3 to TRBJ2-1; D is unclear. Germline lookup yields CDR1 ENHRY and CDR2 SYGVKD. Trimming left V 4 bases short and J 3 bases short, with 7 bases between. This CDR3 spans 13 amino acids.

J is TRBJ2-3 and V is TRBV5-4; 7 bases map to TRBD2. V lost 0 bases to trimming and J lost 1 base; unmatched junction nucleotides: 5. Germline loops: CDR1 SGHNT, CDR2 YYREEE (reference sequence). CDR3 length: 16 residues. CDR3 nucleotide sequence: TGTGCCAGCAGCTTGGGAGTAAGCGGGGGCACAGATACGCAGTATTTT. Translating gives CASSLGVSGGTDTQYF.

The chain has TRBV7-2 and TRBJ2-3, with a tentative D call TRBD2 (7 bases). Per the germline V gene, CDR1 is SGHTA and CDR2 is FQGNSA. With 2 bases removed from V and 3 bases from J, the gap between germline ends came to 12 bases. The CDR3 has 15 residues. In DNA form, the CDR3 reads TGTGCCAGCAGCTTAATAGGGGGGGGGACAGATACGCAGTATTTT. Translated, it gives CASSLIGGGTDTQYF.

The rearrangement joins TRBV18 to TRBJ2-7; D uncertain. The ends were cut back, 6 bases at V and 6 bases at J, with 18 bases in the middle. This CDR3 has 14 residues. Germline values: CDR1 KGHSH, CDR2 LQKENI. CDR3 residues: CASSPGMATGEQYF. CDR3 in DNA: TGTGCCAGCTCCCCAGGTATGGCGACGGGCGAGCAGTACTTC.

The chain employs TRBV6-1 and TRBJ1-5; D gene unclear. CDR1 MNHNS and CDR2 SASEGT come from the germline V gene. Trimming took off 6 bases at V and 3 bases at J, with 12 bases between the two ends. There are 14 residues in the CDR3. The CDR3: CASSPGVNNQPQHF. The CDR3 DNA reads TGTGCCAGCAGCCCGGGTGTTAACAATCAGCCCCAGCATTTT.

J is TRBJ1-6 and V is TRBV7-9; D is uncertain. The CDR3 runs 17 residues. The germline gives CDR1 SEHNR, CDR2 FQNEAQ (reference sequence). Deletions cut 7 bases from V and 7 bases from J, with 23 bases between. CDR3 amino acids: CASIPRGGSKVNSPLHF. The CDR3 DNA sequence: TGTGCCAGCATCCCGCGGGGAGGGTCGAAGGTGAATTCACCCCTCCACTTT.

V gene TRBV12-5 combines with J gene TRBJ2-2, with TRBD1 identical over 9 bases. The CDR3 has 15 amino acids. CDR1 is LGHNT, CDR2 FRNRAP, per germline. V was clipped by 7 bases and J by 4 bases; unmatched bases: 7. This CDR3 is CASAPGTGFTGELFF. CDR3 nucleotides: TGTGCTAGTGCCCCCGGGACAGGGTTCACCGGGGAGCTGTTTTTT.

The chain links TRBV6-4 to TRBJ2-3; no clear D. The CDR3 loop spans 14 amino acids. Germline lookup yields CDR1 MRHNA and CDR2 SNTAGT. The V end lost 4 bases, the J end lost 0 bases, and 8 bases lay between the germline ends. The DNA for the CDR3 is TGTGCCAGCAGTGTGGAACCCAGCACAGATACGCAGTATTTT. This encodes CASSVEPSTDTQYF.

The chain links TRBV6-1 to TRBJ1-2; D not resolved. The CDR3 is made up of 14 amino acids. Trimming removed 3 bases at V and 6 bases at J, with 14 bases between. Germline V gene sequence: CDR1 MNHNS, CDR2 SASEGT. The CDR3 loop reads CASSDLGQSDGYTF. The CDR3 DNA is TGTGCCAGCAGTGATCTCGGGCAGTCTGATGGCTACACCTTC.

The genes are TRBV28 and TRBJ1-5, with TRBD1 matching 9 bases. The CDR3 has 15 residues. The trim removed 7 bases at V and 6 bases at J, leaving 10 bases unmatched. Germline CDR1 is MDHEN and CDR2 is SYDVKM. CDR3 nucleotides: TGTGCCAGCAACCCCACAGGGGGCGCTGGTCAGCCCCAGCATTTT. This sequence encodes CASNPTGGAGQPQHF.

This rearrangement joins TRBV12-5 to TRBJ1-2; 8 nucleotides match TRBD1. CDR3 length equals 13 residues. Looked up from germline, CDR1 is LGHNT and CDR2 is FRNRAP. The V gene end was trimmed by 1 base and the J gene end by 7 bases; junction bases not matched to a gene: 2. For the CDR3, the DNA is TGTGCTAGTGGTTTGGGACAGGGGATTGGCTACACCTTC. It specifies CASGLGQGIGYTF.

This rearrangement joins TRBV2 to TRBJ2-1; D is possibly TRBD2 (6 bases). Germline CDR1 and CDR2: SNHLY and FYNNEI. The CDR3 contains 12 residues. V lost 6 bases to trimming and J lost 13 bases, with 16 bases between them. The CDR3 protein is CASRKQEGAQFF. Here the CDR3 DNA reads TGTGCCAGCAGAAAACAGGAGGGAGCACAGTTCTTC.

The CDR3: CASSYRDGGNYGYTF. The CDR3, as DNA: TGTGCCAGCAGTTACCGGGACGGAGGTAACTATGGCTACACCTTC. The chain employs TRBV6-5 and TRBJ1-2; a weak D match, TRBD1 (5 bases). The CDR3 length is 15 residues. CDR1 is MNHEY, CDR2 SVGAGI, per germline. With 2 bases removed from V and 1 base from J, the gap between germline ends came to 11 bases.

The V and J genes are TRBV6-5 and TRBJ1-2, with TRBD1 matching over 8 bases. After removal of 5 bases from V and 6 bases from J, the junction contained 5 bases not matched to a gene. CDR3 length equals 13 residues. Germline CDR1 MNHEY, CDR2 SVGAGI. The CDR3, as DNA: TGTGCCAGCAGTGACAGGGGCGGCGATGGCTACACCTTC. Translating gives CASSDRGGDGYTF.

Here the CDR3 reads CSSGGSTGELFF. The CDR3 DNA is TGCAGCTCCGGAGGTAGCACCGGGGAGCTGTTTTTT. The J gene is TRBJ2-2, the V gene TRBV29-1; a possible D gene is TRBD2 (5 bases). The V and J ends lost 8 bases and 4 bases respectively, with 11 bases between them. The CDR3 loop spans 12 amino acids. In germline, CDR1 is SQVTM, CDR2 ANQGSEA.

Only one count was recorded for this clone. V is TRBV7-9 and J is TRBJ1-1; possibly TRBD1 for D (6 bases). Between the trimmed V and J ends, which lost 3 bases and 1 base, there was a span of 12 bases. This CDR3 contains 15 residues. From germline, CDR1 is SEHNR and CDR2 FQNEAQ (reference sequence). The DNA for the CDR3 is TGTGCCAGCAGCTTCTTGCAGGGGAGGAACACTGAAGCTTTCTTT. Amino acid sequence: CASSFLQGRNTEAFF.

J is TRBJ1-2 and V is TRBV7-2; D might be TRBD1 (6 bases). The CDR3 spans 15 residues. Trimming shortened V by 5 bases and J by 7 bases, and 20 bases separated the two germline ends. CDR1 is SGHTA and CDR2 is FQGNSA in the germline V gene. The CDR3 sequence: CASSARGGPQIGYTF. As DNA, the CDR3 is TGTGCCAGCAGCGCCCGCGGGGGGCCCCAAATTGGCTACACCTTC.

This sequence joins TRBV6-5 and TRBJ1-2; unclear D gene. The germline V gene has CDR1 MNHEY and CDR2 SVGAGI. This CDR3 has 12 amino acids. V shed 7 bases and J shed 8 bases, with 14 bases lying between them. The CDR3 region has the DNA TGTGCCAGCACCTTCTCCGGGGAGGGCTACACCTTC. It specifies CASTFSGEGYTF.

The CDR3 here is CASSTLAGGLETQYF. The DNA of the CDR3 is TGTGCCAGTAGTACGCTAGCGGGGGGGCTCGAGACCCAGTACTTC. The chain recombines TRBV19 with TRBJ2-5; TRBD2 aligns across 12 bases. The trim removed 4 bases at V and 5 bases at J, leaving 5 bases unmatched. This CDR3 region has 15 residues. Germline V gene data show CDR1 as LNHDA and CDR2 as SQIVND (reference sequence).

To note about this clone: Other DNA sequences within the sample encode an identical CDR3. This chain joins TRBV10-3 and TRBJ2-3; weak D call: TRBD2 (6 bases). This CDR3 comprises 12 residues. Between the trimmed V and J ends, which lost 6 bases and 4 bases, there was a span of 8 bases. Germline V CDR1 and CDR2: ENHRY, SYGVKD. The CDR3 region has the DNA TGTGCCATCAGCGGGGGATCAGATACGCAGTATTTT. It translates to CAISGGSDTQYF.

This clone was picked up one time. CDR3 protein: CASSLKDSGNTIYF. The CDR3 DNA reads as TGTGCCAGCAGCCTCAAGGACTCTGGAAACACCATATATTTT. The chain recombines TRBV6-5 with TRBJ1-3; D ambiguous. The ends were cut back, 6 bases at V and 0 bases at J, with 9 bases in the middle. Germline values: CDR1 MNHEY, CDR2 SVGAGI. This CDR3 comprises 14 residues.

The genes are TRBV6-6 and TRBJ1-2; D possibly corresponds to TRBD1 (6 bases). There are 13 residues in the CDR3. Germline V gene lookup returns CDR1 MNHNY and CDR2 SVGAGI (reference sequence). V lost 6 bases and J lost 4, with 12 bases in between. CDR3 residues: CASREQGSYGYTF. In nucleotides, the CDR3 is TGTGCCAGCAGGGAACAGGGCTCCTATGGCTACACCTTC.

The chain has TRBV18 and TRBJ2-5, with no clear D. The CDR3 is made up of 12 amino acids. CDR1 and CDR2 from the germline V gene are KGHSH and LQKENI. V lost 6 bases to trimming and J lost 5 bases, with 10 bases between them. CDR3 amino acids: CASSVDGETQYF. CDR3 bases: TGTGCCAGCTCGGTCGATGGGGAGACCCAGTACTTC.

CDR3 nucleotides: TGTGCCAGCAGCGTAACTGCATACACCGGGGAGCTGTTTTTT. This translates into CASSVTAYTGELFF. V usage is TRBV9 and J usage is TRBJ2-2; D remains ambiguous. Germline lookup yields CDR1 SGDLS and CDR2 YYNGEE. The CDR3 is made up of 14 amino acids. V gave up 1 base and J gave up 3 bases, with 7 bases separating them.

J is TRBJ1-1 and V is TRBV7-3; perhaps TRBD1 as D (6 bases). In germline, CDR1 is SGHTA, CDR2 FQGTGA. V lost 6 bases and J lost 0, with 8 bases in between. The length of the CDR3 is 13 residues. Here the CDR3 reads CASSQGMNTEAFF. DNA for the CDR3: TGTGCCAGCAGTCAGGGGATGAACACTGAAGCTTTCTTT.

The CDR3 DNA reads TGTGCCAGCCACCAGCCCGGGCAGGGTGGCTACACCTTC. Its protein product is CASHQPGQGGYTF. The chain has TRBV25-1 and TRBJ1-2; the D gene is possibly TRBD1 (5 bases). The germline V gene encodes CDR1 MGHDK and CDR2 SYGVNS. Trimming removed 8 bases at V and 7 bases at J, with 17 bases between. CDR3 length: 13 residues.

The chain couples TRBV19 to TRBJ2-3; 9 nucleotides align to TRBD2. The ends lost 7 bases at V and 0 bases at J; junction bases unmatched: 8. The CDR3 length is 16 residues. CDR1 and CDR2 (germline): LNHDA, SQIVND (reference sequence). This CDR3 reads CASTDSGGPSTDTQYF. CDR3 nucleotide sequence: TGTGCCAGTACCGATAGCGGGGGTCCTAGCACAGATACGCAGTATTTT.

V and J are TRBV5-6 and TRBJ1-3, with TRBD1 matching 7 bases. The CDR3 runs 16 residues. Germline-derived CDR1 and CDR2 are SGHDT and YYEEEE. V trimming: 4 bases; J trimming: 0 bases; junction bases outside the gene matches: 7. This chain's CDR3 is CASSTRTGSSGNTIYF. The CDR3 DNA sequence: TGTGCCAGCAGCACCCGGACAGGTAGCTCTGGAAACACCATATATTTT.